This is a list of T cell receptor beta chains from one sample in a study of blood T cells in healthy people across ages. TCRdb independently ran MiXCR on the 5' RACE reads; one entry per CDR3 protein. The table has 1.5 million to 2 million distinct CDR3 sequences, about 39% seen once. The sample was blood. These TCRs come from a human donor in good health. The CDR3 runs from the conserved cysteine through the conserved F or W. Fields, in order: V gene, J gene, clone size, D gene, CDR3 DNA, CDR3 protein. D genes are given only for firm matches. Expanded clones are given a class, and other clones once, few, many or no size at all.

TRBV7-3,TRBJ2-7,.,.,TGTGCCAGCAGCTTCGATATTTCGAGCTCCTACGAGCAGTACTTC,CASSFDISSSYEQYF
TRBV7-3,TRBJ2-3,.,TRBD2,TGTGCCAGCAGCTTAAGGCCTAGCGGGGGGGTACGGGATACGCAGTATTTT,CASSLRPSGGVRDTQYF
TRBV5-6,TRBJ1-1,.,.,TGTGCCAGCAGCTTGAACGAGGTGGGGGCGGCTTTCTTT,CASSLNEVGAAFF
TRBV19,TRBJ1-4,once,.,TGTGCCAGTAGTATAAGGGGGGCTGCCTCAACTAATGAAAAACTGTTTTTT,CASSIRGAASTNEKLFF
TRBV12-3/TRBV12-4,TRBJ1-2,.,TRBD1,TGTGCCAGCAGTCGTGAAGGACAGGGAGGGAATGGCTACACCTTC,CASSREGQGGNGYTF
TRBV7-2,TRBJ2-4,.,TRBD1,TGTGCCAGCAGCCACCGGGACAGGGAATGGAGAGCCAAAAACATTCAGTACTTC,CASSHRDREWRAKNIQYF
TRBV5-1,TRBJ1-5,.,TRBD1,TGCGCCAGCAGCCCGCAGGGGGGATCGGTTCAGCCCCAGCATTTT,CASSPQGGSVQPQHF
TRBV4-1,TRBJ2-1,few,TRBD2,TGCGCCAGCAGCCATGTACAACGAACAGGACTAGCGGGCAATGAGCAGTTCTTC,CASSHVQRTGLAGNEQFF
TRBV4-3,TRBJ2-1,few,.,TGCGCCAGCAGCCAAGAGCGGGACAGTTGGGAGCAGTTCTTC,CASSQERDSWEQFF
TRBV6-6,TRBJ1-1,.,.,TGTGCCAGCAGTTACACGGGGCGAAGGCCTGAAGCTTTCTTT,CASSYTGRRPEAFF
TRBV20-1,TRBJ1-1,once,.,TGCAGTGTCAAATCCGGGTTCAGTTGGGGTCCGAACACTGAAGCTTTCTTT,CSVKSGFSWGPNTEAFF
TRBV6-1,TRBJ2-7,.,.,TGTGCCAGCAGTGACCAGTGGTGGCAGGAAGGCTACGAGCAGTACTTC,CASSDQWWQEGYEQYF
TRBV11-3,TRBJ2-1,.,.,TGTGCCAGCAGCTCAAAGGGACCGCTAAGGTGGGGTGAGCAGTTCTTC,CASSSKGPLRWGEQFF
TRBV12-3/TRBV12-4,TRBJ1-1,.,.,TGTGCCAGCAGCTCTACAGAGGGTACCACTGAAGCTTTCTTT,CASSSTEGTTEAFF
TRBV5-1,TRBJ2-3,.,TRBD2,TGCGCCAGCAGCTTTTTTTCCAGCGGGGGGGGCACAGATACGCAGTATTTT,CASSFFSSGGGTDTQYF
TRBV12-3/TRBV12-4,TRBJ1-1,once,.,TGTGCCAGCAGTTTAGCGCGAGTACAAGAAAACACTGAAGCTTTCTTT,CASSLARVQENTEAFF
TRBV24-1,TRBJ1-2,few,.,TGTGCCACCAGTGATTTTGGTACAGACCAAGATGGCTACACCTTC,CATSDFGTDQDGYTF
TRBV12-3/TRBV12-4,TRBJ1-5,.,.,TGTGCCAGCAGTCCCGGACTCGCGGGCAATCAGCCCCAGCATTTT,CASSPGLAGNQPQHF
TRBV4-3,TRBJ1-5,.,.,TGCGCCAGCAGCCAAGATTGGGCGTGGGGGATCAATCAGCCCCAGCATTTT,CASSQDWAWGINQPQHF
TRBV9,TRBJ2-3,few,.,TGTGCCAGCAGCGTAGCGAACACAGATACGCAGTATTTT,CASSVANTDTQYF
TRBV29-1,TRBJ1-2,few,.,TGCAGTGCTGGTGGGGTGAACTATGGCTACACCTTC,CSAGGVNYGYTF
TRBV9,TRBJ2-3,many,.,TGTGCCAGCTCCCGGGTGGCAGGTGGCACAGATACGCAGTATTTT,CASSRVAGGTDTQYF
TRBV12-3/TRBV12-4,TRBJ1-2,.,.,TGTGCCATCACTGGGCAGGGGTTTCCTGATGGCTACACCTTC,CAITGQGFPDGYTF
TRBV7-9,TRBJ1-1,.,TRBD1,TGTGCCAGCAGCTCGGGGGACAGGGTCACTGAAGCTTTCTTT,CASSSGDRVTEAFF
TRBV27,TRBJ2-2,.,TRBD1,TGTGCCAGCAGTTGGGACAGGGAGACCGGGGAGCTGTTTTTT,CASSWDRETGELFF
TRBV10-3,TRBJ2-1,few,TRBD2,TGTGCCATCAGTGAGGAGCGGGGGGTCTCCAATGAGCAGTTCTTC,CAISEERGVSNEQFF
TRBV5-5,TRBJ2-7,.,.,TGTGCCAGCAGCTTGGGCAGGGGTGTCCTCTACGAGCAGTACTTC,CASSLGRGVLYEQYF
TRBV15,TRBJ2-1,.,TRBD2,TGTGCCGCCAGCTATGTAGCGGGGAGCTACAATGAGCAGTTCTTC,CAASYVAGSYNEQFF
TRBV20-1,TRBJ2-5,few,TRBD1,TGCAGTGCTAGAGATCCAGGGGGTACGGGGGAGACCCAGTACTTC,CSARDPGGTGETQYF
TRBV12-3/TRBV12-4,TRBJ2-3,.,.,TGTGCCAGCAGTCCCTTTGGTCGCCTCACAGATACGCAGTATTTT,CASSPFGRLTDTQYF
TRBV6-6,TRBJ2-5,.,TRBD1,TGTGCCAGCAGACTGGGACAGGTAGCCGCCAGGGTCGAGACCCAGTACTTC,CASRLGQVAARVETQYF
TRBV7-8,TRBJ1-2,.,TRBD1,TGTGCCAGCAGCTTCACTCCCCCGGGACAGACATATGGCTACACCTTC,CASSFTPPGQTYGYTF
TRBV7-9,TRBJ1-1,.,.,TGTGCCAGCAGTAGTCAGGGGTCCCTGAACACTGAAGCTTTCTTT,CASSSQGSLNTEAFF
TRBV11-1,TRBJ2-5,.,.,TGTGCCAGCAGCCATTTGGGGGGCCCAGGAGAGACCCAGTACTTC,CASSHLGGPGETQYF
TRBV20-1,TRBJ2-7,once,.,TGCAGTGCTAGAAAAGCGGCTGGGGACGAGCAGTACTTC,CSARKAAGDEQYF
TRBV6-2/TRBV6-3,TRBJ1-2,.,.,TGTGCCAGCAGATCCTCCGCGGGGCGTTCCAGCTACACCTTC,CASRSSAGRSSYTF
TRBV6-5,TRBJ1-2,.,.,TGTGCCAGCAGTTCTATACAGGGAGTGGGTGGCTACACCTTC,CASSSIQGVGGYTF
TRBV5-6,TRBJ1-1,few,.,TGTGCCACCCAATTCTCCCCAGGGAACACTGAAGCTTTCTTT,CATQFSPGNTEAFF
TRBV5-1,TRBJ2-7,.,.,TGCGCCAGCGGCTTGGCACAGGGAGGATACGAGCAGTACTTC,CASGLAQGGYEQYF
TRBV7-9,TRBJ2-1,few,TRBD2,TGTGCCAGCGGTGGCGGGGGGCACAATGAGCAGTTCTTC,CASGGGGHNEQFF
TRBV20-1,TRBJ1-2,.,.,TGCAGTGCTGGAGATTCACAGGGCTATGGCTACACCTTC,CSAGDSQGYGYTF
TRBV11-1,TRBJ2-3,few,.,TGTGCCAGCAGCGCCAGTCTCAATACGCAGTATTTT,CASSASLNTQYF
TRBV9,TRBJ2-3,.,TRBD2,TGTGCCAGCAGCGTGAGAGGCCCAGCGGGGGCAGATACGCAGTATTTT,CASSVRGPAGADTQYF
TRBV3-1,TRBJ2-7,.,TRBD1,TGTGCCAGCAGCCTCCTGTTCAGAAATATCGGGGACAGGGTCTCCTACGAGCAGTACTTC,CASSLLFRNIGDRVSYEQYF
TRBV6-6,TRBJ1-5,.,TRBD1,TGTGCCAGCACTCACTCCAGGGGGCAAGAGGGCAATCAGCCCCAGCATTTT,CASTHSRGQEGNQPQHF
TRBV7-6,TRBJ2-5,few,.,TGTGCCAGCAGCTTACGGGGGACGGAGACCCAGTACTTC,CASSLRGTETQYF
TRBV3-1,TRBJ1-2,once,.,TGTGCCAGCAGCCCCCTGCTCCAGGGGCGATCTGGCTACACCTTC,CASSPLLQGRSGYTF
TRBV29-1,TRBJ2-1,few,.,TGCAGCGTTGTTTCAGGGGGGGCGTCTCTGCAGTTCTTC,CSVVSGGASLQFF
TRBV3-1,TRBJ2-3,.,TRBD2,TGTGCCAGCAGCCCCGAGAGGGGCGGGGGAACCTTCACAGATACGCAGTATTTT,CASSPERGGGTFTDTQYF
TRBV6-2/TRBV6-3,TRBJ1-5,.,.,TGTGCCAGCAGTTACATCCAGGGCGACCAGCCCCAGCATTTT,CASSYIQGDQPQHF
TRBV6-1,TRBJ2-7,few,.,TGTGCCAGCAGGGCGGAGACCCTGACCGGTGGATTCTGGGAGCAGTACTTC,CASRAETLTGGFWEQYF
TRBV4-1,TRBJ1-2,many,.,TGCGCCAGCAGCCAAGAGCCCAACTATGGCTACACCTTC,CASSQEPNYGYTF